This T cell receptor beta chain originates from a study of T cells in Graves' hyperthyroidism and ophthalmopathy. The source material, RNA transcripts, was used to amplify TCR beta CDR3 regions. The HTBI primer set was used in a first-round RT-PCR of the TCR CDR3. TCRdb re-analysed the multiplex PCR reads in MiXCR, keeping a single row per CDR3 protein. The table includes about 400,000 distinct CDR3 sequences, roughly 14% detected once. Study conclusions and caveats: The model predicted ophthalmopathy a median approximately 6.3 months before onset. Most thyroid clonotypes expanded above 0.001 were also detected in blood. Classification by a 13 V-J model distinguished ophthalmopathy from stable hyperthyroidism.

Trimming left V 1 base short and J 7 bases short, with 7 bases between. The V gene's germline CDR1 is SEHNR and CDR2 FQNEAQ (reference sequence). The CDR3 totals 12 residues. This clonotype was found a few times. Antigen: not known. The sequenced material came from blood. The sequence was obtained from a woman aged 25 to 45 with Graves' ophthalmopathy. This chain uses TRBV7-9 with TRBJ1-2, with a possible D match to TRBD1 (5 bases). The CDR3 coding sequence is TGTGCCAGCAGCTTAGATGGGGCTGGCTACACCTTC. It translates to CASSLDGAGYTF.